The clone carrying this T cell receptor (beta chain) was observed once. This sample is part of a study of cytomegalovirus exposure and HLA in healthy donors. Looking at the study overall: The roughly 110 validation repertoires used the same platform as the 500 to 700 first-cohort repertoires, a later analysis reported.

Assay used: immunoSEQ multiplex PCR; TCRdb lists only in-frame clones, some missing. The profile shows approximately 170,000 clones, just under 85% of them singletons. Per germline, CDR1 MNHNY and CDR2 SVGAGI (reference sequence). The V end was cut by 7 bases, the J end by 6 bases, with 21 bases between. This CDR3 comprises 15 residues. The V and J genes are TRBV6-6 and TRBJ1-2; tentative D call: TRBD1 (5 bases). What was sequenced was PBMCs. This clonotype was obtained from a young man in good health and CMV-seropositive. The CDR3 here is CASTDPGRDSDGYTF. Here the CDR3 DNA reads TGTGCCAGCACCGATCCAGGGAGGGATTCGGATGGCTACACCTTC.